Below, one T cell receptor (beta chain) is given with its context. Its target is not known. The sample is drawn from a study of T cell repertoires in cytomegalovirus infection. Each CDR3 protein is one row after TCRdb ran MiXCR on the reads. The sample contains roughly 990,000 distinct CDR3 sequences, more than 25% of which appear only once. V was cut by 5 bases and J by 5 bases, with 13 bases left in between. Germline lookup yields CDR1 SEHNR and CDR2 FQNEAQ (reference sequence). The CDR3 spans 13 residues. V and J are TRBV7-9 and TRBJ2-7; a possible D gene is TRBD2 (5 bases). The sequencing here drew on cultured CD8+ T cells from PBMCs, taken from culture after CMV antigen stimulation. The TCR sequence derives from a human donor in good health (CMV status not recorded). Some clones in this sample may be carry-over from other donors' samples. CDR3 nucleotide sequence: TGTGCCAGCAGCGGATGGAGGAACGACGAGCAGTACTTC. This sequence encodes CASSGWRNDEQYF.